These 10 T cell receptor beta chains were all obtained from the same sample, sequenced in a study of response to subunit inactivated influenza vaccine. TCRdb re-analysed the RT-PCR reads in MiXCR, keeping a single row per CDR3 protein. The sample has 550,000 to 650,000 distinct CDR3 sequences, about 11% seen once. The sequenced sample was PBMCs from blood, obtained on the day of vaccination. The receptor source for this set is a man aged 45-65 years who received an inactivated influenza vaccine.

This clonotype was detected many times. The CDR3 here is CASSPRGVSRDTQYF. The CDR3 DNA is TGTGCCAGCAGCCCTAGGGGAGTCTCCCGGGATACGCAGTATTTT. The genes are TRBV7-9 and TRBJ2-3; D is possibly TRBD1 or TRBD2 (5 bases each). Trimming took 5 bases from V and 6 from J, leaving 18 bases between them. Germline values: CDR1 SEHNR, CDR2 FQNEAQ (reference sequence). The CDR3 contains 15 residues. The entire variable domain, with the rest obtained from reference TRBV7-9 and TRBJ2-3, is as follows: DTGVSQNPRHKITKRGQNVTFRCDPISEHNRLYWYRQTLGQGPEFLTYFQNEAQLEKSRLLSDRFSAERPKGSFSTLEIQRTEQGDSAMYLCASSPRGVSRDTQYFGPGTRLTVL.

The chain combines TRBV15 with TRBJ2-7; 7 positions match TRBD2. This CDR3 contains 14 residues. CDR1 and CDR2 from the germline V gene are LNHNV and YYDKDF (reference sequence). The trim removed 5 bases at V and 7 bases at J, leaving 11 bases unmatched. The DNA of the CDR3 is TGTGCCACCAGCTCCCGGGACTACATGGGGGAGCAGTACTTC. Its protein is CATSSRDYMGEQYF.

This clonotype was seen many times. The chain combines TRBV7-2 with TRBJ2-2; D unresolved. Trimming removed 5 bases at V and 0 bases at J, with 7 bases between. The CDR3 loop spans 14 amino acids. CDR1 SGHTA and CDR2 FQGNSA come from the germline V gene. The CDR3 bases are TGTGCCAGCAGCCGGACGTCGAACACCGGGGAGCTGTTTTTT. It specifies CASSRTSNTGELFF.

This clonotype has only a few counts. This rearrangement joins TRBV6-1 to TRBJ2-7; 8 bases are a match to TRBD1. Germline V lookup: CDR1 MNHNS, CDR2 SASEGT. The ends lost 5 bases at V and 2 bases at J; junction bases unmatched: 8. The length of the CDR3 is 15 residues. The CDR3: CASSLASRGPYEQYF. The CDR3 nucleotides read TGTGCCAGCAGTCTTGCCTCCAGGGGGCCCTACGAGCAGTACTTC.

This clonotype was seen repeatedly, ten times or more. The chain couples TRBV7-2 to TRBJ2-3, with 9 bases identical to TRBD1. Germline values: CDR1 SGHTA, CDR2 FQGNSA. V trimming: 5 bases; J trimming: 7 bases; junction bases outside the gene matches: 7. This CDR3 region has 14 residues. The CDR3 here is CASSPDRGRNTQYF. CDR3 nucleotides: TGTGCCAGCAGCCCGGACAGGGGCCGAAATACGCAGTATTTT.

The chain couples TRBV28 to TRBJ2-7; TRBD2 aligns across 11 bases. Germline CDR1 reads MDHEN; CDR2 reads SYDVKM. V trimming: 6 bases; J trimming: 1 base; junction bases outside the gene matches: 8. CDR3 size: 16 residues. The CDR3 sequence is CASSPTLAGGSYEQYF. The CDR3 DNA reads as TGTGCCAGCAGCCCGACGCTAGCGGGGGGTTCCTACGAGCAGTACTTC.

This clonotype was detected a few times. CDR3 region: CATRASLAARDNEQFF. CDR3 coding DNA: TGTGCCACCAGGGCCTCCCTAGCGGCTCGCGACAATGAGCAGTTCTTC. The V gene is TRBV24-1, the J gene TRBJ2-1, with TRBD2 matching 7 bases. Germline trimming cut 7 bases from V and 5 bases from J; bases unmatched to any gene: 13. CDR3 size: 16 residues. From germline, CDR1 is KGHDR and CDR2 SFDVKD.

This chain uses TRBV12-3 or TRBV12-4 with TRBJ2-6, with 9 bases matching TRBD2. The CDR3 covers 16 residues. J gave up 3 bases and V 3 bases, and 3 bases lay outside the gene matches. In DNA form, the CDR3 reads TGTGCCAGCAGTTTCCAAGCGGGAGGTGGGGCCAACGTCCTGACTTTC. The encoded protein is CASSFQAGGGANVLTF.

This sequence joins TRBV7-2 and TRBJ2-3; 8 nucleotides align to TRBD2. The germline gives CDR1 SGHTA, CDR2 FQGNSA. The ends lost 2 bases at V and 0 bases at J; junction bases unmatched: 4. CDR3 length: 16 amino acids. CDR3 sequence reads: CASSLLRGGSTDTQYF. The CDR3 DNA sequence: TGTGCCAGCAGCTTACTTCGCGGGGGGAGCACAGATACGCAGTATTTT.

This clonotype was recorded many times. The V gene is TRBV12-3 or TRBV12-4, the J gene TRBJ1-1, with D possibly matching TRBD1 (6 bases). V lost 5 bases and J lost 7, with 14 bases in between. The length of the CDR3 is 13 residues. The DNA for the CDR3 is TGTGCCAGCAGTCCACCGGACAGACTTGAAGCTTTCTTT. It codes for CASSPPDRLEAFF.